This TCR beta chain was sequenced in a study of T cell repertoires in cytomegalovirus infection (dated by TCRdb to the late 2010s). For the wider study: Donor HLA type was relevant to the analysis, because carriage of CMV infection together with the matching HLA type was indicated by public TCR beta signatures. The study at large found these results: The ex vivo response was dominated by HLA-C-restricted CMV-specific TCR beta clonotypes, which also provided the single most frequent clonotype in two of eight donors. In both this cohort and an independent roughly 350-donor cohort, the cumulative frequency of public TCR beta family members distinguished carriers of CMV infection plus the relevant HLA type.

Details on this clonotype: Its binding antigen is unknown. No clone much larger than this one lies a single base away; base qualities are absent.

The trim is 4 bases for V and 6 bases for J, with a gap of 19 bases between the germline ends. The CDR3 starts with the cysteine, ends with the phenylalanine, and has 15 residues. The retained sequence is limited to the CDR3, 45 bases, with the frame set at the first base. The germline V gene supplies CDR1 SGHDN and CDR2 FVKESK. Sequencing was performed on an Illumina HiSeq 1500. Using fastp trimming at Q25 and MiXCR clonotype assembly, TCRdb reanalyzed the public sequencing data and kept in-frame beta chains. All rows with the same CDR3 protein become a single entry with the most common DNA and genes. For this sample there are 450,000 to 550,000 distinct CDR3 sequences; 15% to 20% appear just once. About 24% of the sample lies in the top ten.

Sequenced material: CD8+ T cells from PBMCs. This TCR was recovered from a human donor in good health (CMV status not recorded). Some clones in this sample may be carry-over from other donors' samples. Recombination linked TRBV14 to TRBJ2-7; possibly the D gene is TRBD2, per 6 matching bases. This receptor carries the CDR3 CASSPRDLKNREQYF. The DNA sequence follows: TGTGCCAGCAGCCCACGGGACTTGAAGAACCGCGAGCAGTACTTC.